The rows below give T cell receptor beta chains drawn from one sample of a study of CD4 and CD8 cells across lung adenocarcinoma regions. Via MiXCR, TCRdb re-called the PCR reads, giving one row per CDR3 protein. Of fewer than 25,000 distinct CDR3 sequences in the sample, roughly half were seen once. Sequenced: CD8+ T cells from the center of a lung tumor. All receptors derive from a female donor with lung adenocarcinoma. The CD4 and CD8 labels of this study may be unreliable. The CDR3 runs from the conserved cysteine through the conserved F or W. A D gene is named only where the DNA matches it firmly. Size tells how often a clone was seen (once, few, many) or the class of an expanded clone, and some rows leave it out.

V	J	size	D	CDR3	DNA
TRBV6-1	TRBJ1-1	few	.	CASSEAPVGNTEAFF	TGTGCCAGCAGTGAAGCTCCGGTCGGGAACACTGAAGCTTTCTTT
TRBV6-1	TRBJ2-3	many	TRBD2	CASQETSRDADTQYF	TGTGCCAGCCAGGAGACTAGCCGTGATGCAGATACGCAGTATTTT
TRBV6-1	TRBJ2-1	few	TRBD2	CASRSLPSGRAKASVNEQFF	TGTGCCAGCAGATCCCTCCCTAGCGGGAGGGCCAAAGCGAGTGTCAATGAGCAGTTCTTC
TRBV27	TRBJ2-1	many	TRBD1	CASSFTGAAYNEQFF	TGTGCCAGCAGTTTTACAGGGGCGGCCTACAATGAGCAGTTCTTC
TRBV6-1	TRBJ1-2	.	.	CASTLNQGGWYYGYTF	TGTGCCAGCACCCTCAACCAAGGGGGTTGGTACTATGGCTACACCTTC
TRBV3-1	TRBJ1-2	.	.	CASSQGQRNYGYTF	TGTGCCAGCAGCCAAGGACAAAGGAACTATGGCTACACCTTC
TRBV27	TRBJ2-3	once	.	CASGSVTDTQYF	TGTGCCAGCGGCTCCGTCACAGATACGCAGTACTTT
TRBV7-2	TRBJ2-3	medium-sized	.	CASSLREARADTQYF	TGTGCCAGCAGCTTAAGGGAGGCTCGCGCAGATACGCAGTATTTT
TRBV27	TRBJ2-5	few	.	CASRGFEQDTQYF	TGTGCCAGCAGAGGCTTTGAACAAGACACCCAGTACTTC
TRBV4-1	TRBJ2-7	.	TRBD1	CASSQEGGTSYYEQYF	TGCGCCAGCAGCCAAGAAGGGGGCACCTCCTACTACGAGCAGTACTTC
TRBV12-5	TRBJ2-3	few	.	CASGPTIGAQYF	TGTGCTAGTGGCCCTACTATCGGCGCGCAGTATTTT
TRBV7-2	TRBJ2-1	.	TRBD2	CASSSRRGSGSYNEQFF	TGTGCCAGCAGCTCACGCCGAGGGAGCGGGAGTTACAATGAGCAGTTCTTC
TRBV4-2	TRBJ2-7	many	.	CASSGDWRDSRREQYF	TGTGCCAGCAGCGGGGATTGGCGGGACTCCCGTCGCGAGCAGTACTTC
TRBV20-1	TRBJ2-1	many	TRBD2	CSARGSLAGIVDEQFF	TGCAGTGCTAGAGGGTCCTTAGCGGGAATCGTCGATGAGCAGTTCTTC
TRBV27	TRBJ1-1	medium-sized	.	CASRLGRVNTEAFF	TGTGCCAGCCGCTTGGGGAGGGTGAACACTGAAGCTTTCTTT
TRBV27	TRBJ2-3	.	TRBD2	CASRVPPGGVKDIQYF	TGTGCCAGCAGGGTCCCTCCGGGGGGGGTGAAAGATATTCAGTATTTT
TRBV6-8	TRBJ2-2	.	.	CASSYKTHYTGELFF	TGTGCCAGCAGTTACAAGACACACTACACCGGGGAGCTGTTTTTT
TRBV27	TRBJ2-1	many	.	CASDPLPSSYNEQFF	TGTGCCAGCGACCCCCTCCCAAGCTCCTACAATGAGCAGTTCTTC
TRBV27	TRBJ2-3	.	TRBD2	CARAAGGRSADTQYF	TGTGCCCGCGCCGCGGGCGGGAGATCCGCAGATACGCAGTACTTT
TRBV10-3	TRBJ2-2	.	.	CASSDPLTGVRTETLYF	TGTGCCAGCAGTGATCCACTCACGGGGGTCAGGACCGAGACGCTGTATTTT